This TCR beta chain originates from a study of CD8 T cells in Susac syndrome. Across the study: Patients with Susac syndrome had blood drawn and were at that point therapy-naive, on corticosteroids, or on intravenous immunoglobulin alone.

cDNA came from approximately 0.5 to 1 ug RNA primed by random hexamers. By means of immunoSEQ multiplex PCR, TCR beta CDR3 spanning 54 Vbeta and 13 Jbeta underwent amplification. A single record per CDR3 protein comes from TCRdb applying MiXCR to the immunoSEQ multiplex PCR reads. The sample lists roughly 200,000 distinct CDR3 sequences, 90% to 95% seen once, with 0.09% to 0.1% in the top ten. For this clonotype: Antigen specificity is unknown.

CDR3 length: 14 amino acids. V was clipped by 6 bases and J by 0 bases, with 12 bases between them. Germline assignment: CDR1 MDHEN and CDR2 SYDVKM. Notes on the study in general: As the study acknowledged, the number of individuals in its TCR sequencing and HLA analysis was relatively small. The CD4+ T cell repertoire of patients with Susac syndrome showed no detectable clonal expansion.

The rearrangement uses TRBV28 and TRBJ2-7, with unresolved D. Sequenced sample: CD4+ T cells from PBMCs. The clonotype comes from a human donor with Susac syndrome. The CDR3 bases are TGTGCCAGCAGCCTCTGGGTGAGCTCCTACGAGCAGTACTTC. Protein product: CASSLWVSSYEQYF.